Reported below is one TCR beta chain. This entry belongs to a study of control samples from healthy donors and cancer patients. Clones were read by immunoSEQ multiplex PCR, and TCRdb kept only the in-frame ones, dropping some. Among around 58,000 clones, roughly 95% were seen once, and the ten largest hold about 1%. V lost 5 bases, J lost 4 bases, and 17 bases lay in between. Germline V gene lookup returns CDR1 SGHTA and CDR2 FQGNSA. This CDR3 contains 15 residues. This rearrangement joins TRBV7-2 to TRBJ1-1, with D hard to call. What was sequenced was blood. The clonotype was recovered from a woman aged 18-35 years in good health. In nucleotides, the CDR3 is TGTGCCAGCAGCATTGACACAATGAAACTCACTGAAGCTTTCTTT. Its translation is CASSIDTMKLTEAFF.